The TCR beta chain described here comes from a study of cytomegalovirus exposure and HLA in healthy donors. The wider study: Approximately 180 million T cells yielded 100 million or so unique TCR beta sequences in earlier analysis.

CDR1 and CDR2 (germline): SGHDT, YYEEEE. The CDR3 runs to 15 residues. V dropped 4 bases and J dropped 5 bases, with 15 bases sitting between them. A multiplex PCR was run with 60 Vbeta primers and 13 Jbeta primers. The method was immunoSEQ multiplex PCR; TCRdb's version includes in-frame clones alone and lacks a portion of them. The sample includes around 150,000 clones, 68% of them seen just once. The sample holds a few counts of this clone. The receptor was isolated from a woman aged 40 to 55 in good health and CMV-seropositive. The genes are TRBV5-6 and TRBJ1-4; a weak D match, TRBD1 (5 bases). The sample comprised PBMCs. CDR3 in DNA: TGTGCCAGCAGCGGAACCGGGACTCAGAATGAAAAACTGTTTTTT. This gives the protein CASSGTGTQNEKLFF.